Listed here are 31 T cell receptor beta chains from one sample, sequenced in a study of T cell repertoires in cytomegalovirus infection. TCRdb redid the calling of the reads with MiXCR, one entry per CDR3 protein. The table lists hundreds of thousands of distinct CDR3 sequences, roughly 31% of them singletons, with approximately 15% in the top ten. Specimen: PBMCs. All receptors come from a human donor in good health (CMV status not recorded). Some clones in this sample may be carry-over from other donors' samples.

This clonotype has at least ten counts. J is TRBJ2-3 and V is TRBV7-8; D uncertain. This CDR3 is built from 14 residues. Per germline, CDR1 SGHVS and CDR2 FQNEAQ. The V gene lost 4 bases and the J gene lost 4 bases, with 12 bases spanning the gap. The DNA of the CDR3 is TGTGCCAGCAGCTCAAGGCCTAAGCCAGATACGCAGTATTTT. Protein product: CASSSRPKPDTQYF.

This chain connects TRBV19 to TRBJ2-4; D could derive from TRBD1 or TRBD2 (5 bases each). This CDR3 has 16 amino acids. CDR1 and CDR2 from the germline V gene are LNHDA and SQIVND (reference sequence). V gave up 8 bases and J gave up 5 bases, with 22 bases separating them. The CDR3 sequence is CASPPGPLTPENIQYF. CDR3 nucleotides: TGTGCCAGTCCCCCGGGGCCCCTTACGCCCGAAAACATTCAGTACTTC.

Many counts were recorded for this clonotype. The rearrangement links TRBV12-3 or TRBV12-4 to TRBJ1-5; weak D call: TRBD1 (5 bases). V was shortened by 7 bases and J by 4 bases, with 17 bases between the two germline ends. The CDR3 totals 15 residues. The CDR3 sequence is CASTKTDSRNQPQHF. Written as DNA, the CDR3 is TGTGCCAGCACCAAGACAGATTCACGAAATCAGCCCCAGCATTTT.

The table lists this clonotype with a count of one. This chain links TRBV29-1 with TRBJ1-1, with 7 bases fitting TRBD1. The CDR3 consists of 12 residues. Germline V gene sequence: CDR1 SQVTM, CDR2 ANQGSEA. V lost 5 bases and J lost 4; bases outside the gene matches: 4. In DNA form, the CDR3 reads TGCAGCGTTTATCAGGGGGGCACTGAAGCTTTCTTT. This translates into CSVYQGGTEAFF.

The V call is TRBV29-1, the J call TRBJ1-2; possibly TRBD1 for D (6 bases). CDR3 length equals 15 residues. V lost 7 bases and J 10 bases, leaving 28 bases between the germline ends. From germline, CDR1 is SQVTM and CDR2 ANQGSEA. The CDR3 spells CSASQGTQGPGSYTF. The DNA for the CDR3 is TGCAGCGCCTCTCAGGGGACACAAGGCCCCGGTTCCTACACCTTC.

The chain has TRBV7-2 and TRBJ1-2; 10 bases are shared with TRBD1. Per germline, CDR1 SGHTA and CDR2 FQGNSA. Trimming cost V 6 bases and J 3 bases; bases outside gene matches: 7. The CDR3 extends over 15 amino acids. DNA for the CDR3: TGTGCCAGCAGTACTAGGGACAGGGGTGACTATGGCTACACCTTC. Encoded protein: CASSTRDRGDYGYTF.

This clonotype was observed many times. The genes are TRBV7-2 and TRBJ2-7; 7 nucleotides align to TRBD2. The CDR3 sequence is 15 residues long. With V trimmed by 1 base and J by 0 bases, 3 bases remained unmatched. Germline V gene data show CDR1 as SGHTA and CDR2 as FQGNSA. This CDR3 reads CASSLESSGSYEQYF. The CDR3 DNA reads as TGTGCCAGCAGCTTAGAGTCTAGCGGCTCCTACGAGCAGTACTTC.

The chain combines TRBV5-1 with TRBJ2-1, with 8 bases that match TRBD1. The CDR3 totals 15 residues. Trimming removed 7 bases from V and 2 bases from J; junction bases left unmatched: 8. From germline, CDR1 is SGHRS and CDR2 YFSETQ. The CDR3 sequence: CASQNRGSPYNEQFF. CDR3 nucleotides: TGCGCCAGCCAGAACAGGGGGTCTCCCTACAATGAGCAGTTCTTC.

This chain uses TRBV12-3 or TRBV12-4 with TRBJ1-3, with D perhaps TRBD1 (5 bases). Trimming stripped 2 bases from V and 0 bases from J, with 11 bases between. CDR3 size: 16 residues. This CDR3 reads CASSLYGANSGNTIYF. Written as DNA, the CDR3 is TGTGCCAGCAGTTTATACGGGGCGAACTCTGGAAACACCATATATTTT.

The gene calls are TRBV12-3 or TRBV12-4 and TRBJ2-7, with D unresolved. This CDR3 is built from 14 residues. V lost 3 bases, J lost 3 bases, and 12 bases lay in between. CDR3 bases: TGTGCCAGCAGTTTGGGAAGACCGGGCTACGAGCAGTACTTC. Its translation is CASSLGRPGYEQYF.

This clonotype was seen repeatedly, ten times or more. The chain is built from TRBV7-6 and TRBJ2-3; D gene uncertain. Germline V gene sequence: CDR1 SGHVS, CDR2 FNYEAQ. Trimming stripped 2 bases from V and 1 base from J, with 7 bases between. The CDR3 extends over 14 amino acids. The CDR3 sequence: CASSLSWGTDTQYF. The DNA of the CDR3 is TGTGCCAGCAGCTTAAGTTGGGGCACAGATACGCAGTATTTT.

The DNA of the CDR3 is TGTGCCAGCAGTGACACGCGCAGGGGGAGCAATCAGCCCCAGCATTTT. Translated, it gives CASSDTRRGSNQPQHF. V is TRBV6-6 and J is TRBJ1-5; 7 positions agree with TRBD1. The germline V gene has CDR1 MNHNY and CDR2 SVGAGI (reference sequence). Trimming cost V 5 bases and J 1 base; bases outside gene matches: 8. CDR3 size: 16 residues.

This clonotype was counted at least ten times. J is TRBJ2-1 and V is TRBV7-2; 10 nucleotides agree with TRBD2. Germline-derived CDR1 and CDR2 are SGHTA and FQGNSA. This CDR3 comprises 16 residues. Losses at the gene ends were 7 bases for V and 4 bases for J; bases not matched to a gene: 10. This CDR3 reads CASTTHSSGGYNEQFF. The CDR3 DNA follows: TGTGCCAGCACCACACACAGTAGCGGGGGGTACAATGAGCAGTTCTTC.

The chain combines TRBV7-4 with TRBJ2-6; D is uncertain. The CDR3 runs 15 residues. Between the trimmed V and J ends, which lost 3 bases and 0 bases, there was a span of 6 bases. Looked up from germline, CDR1 is SGHVT and CDR2 is SQSDAQ. The CDR3 region is CASSLLSSGANVLTF. In nucleotides, the CDR3 is TGTGCCAGCAGCTTGCTCTCCTCTGGGGCCAACGTCCTGACTTTC.

With regard to this clonotype: This may stem from a read error, because a much larger clone lies one nucleotide away. This likely comes from a read error, as the CDR3 has no conserved phenylalanine or tryptophan at its end. V is TRBV2 and J is TRBJ2-7, with a tentative D call TRBD2 (5 bases). The V and J ends lost 4 bases and 0 bases respectively, with 10 bases between them. The CDR3 runs 14 residues. CDR1 is SNHLY and CDR2 is FYNNEI in the germline V gene. CDR3 in DNA: TGTGCCAGCAGTGTAGAGGGAAGCTCCTACGAGCAGTACTCC. Its translation: CASSVEGSSYEQYS.

This chain joins TRBV4-1 and TRBJ2-3; D possibly matches TRBD1 or TRBD2 (5 bases each). This CDR3 contains 15 residues. Trimming pared 5 bases from V and 5 bases from J, leaving 17 bases between. In germline, CDR1 is MGHRA, CDR2 YSYEKL. The CDR3 here is CASSITGPALDTQYF. CDR3 nucleotide sequence: TGCGCCAGCAGCATTACGGGACCGGCCTTAGATACGCAGTATTTT.

Note on this clonotype: Without the conserved terminal phenylalanine or tryptophan, this CDR3 likely stems from a read error. The limits of the CDR3 on the DNA are not certain, so only TCRdb's listed CDR3 is given. V is TRBV6-5 and J is TRBJ1-1; TRBD1 is taken as the D call from the table, unchecked against the DNA. The CDR3 totals 12 residues, both ends included. CDR1 and CDR2 (germline): MNHEY, SVGAGI. The CDR3 loop reads CASGQGKFETFL.

The rearrangement links TRBV27 to TRBJ1-3; D gene uncertain. V dropped 4 bases and J dropped 2 bases, with 6 bases sitting between them. The CDR3 consists of 13 residues. The V gene's germline CDR1 is MNHEY and CDR2 SMNVEV (reference sequence). CDR3: CASSSDTGNTIYF. CDR3 nucleotides: TGTGCCAGCAGTTCTGATACTGGAAACACCATATATTTT.

This clonotype came up a few times. V gene TRBV7-8 combines with J gene TRBJ2-3, with TRBD2 matching 7 bases. The CDR3 spans 16 residues. The V gene end was trimmed by 1 base and the J gene end by 1 base; junction bases not matched to a gene: 5. In germline, CDR1 is SGHVS, CDR2 FQNEAQ. The CDR3 nucleotides read TGTGCCAGCAGCTTAGTTCGGGGAGGGGGCACAGATACGCAGTATTTT. Its translation is CASSLVRGGGTDTQYF.

This rearrangement joins TRBV13 to TRBJ1-2; no firm D call. Germline V gene data show CDR1 as PRHDT and CDR2 as FYEKMQ (reference sequence). Trimming removed 5 bases from V and 4 bases from J, with 11 bases in between. This CDR3 has 13 residues. The CDR3 sequence is CASSREGSYGYTF. CDR3 nucleotide sequence: TGTGCCAGCAGCCGAGAGGGATCCTATGGCTACACCTTC. Supplemented by reference TRBV13 and TRBJ1-2, the full variable domain reads AAGVIQSPRHLIKEKRETATLKCYPIPRHDTVYWYQQGPGQDPQFLISFYEKMQSDKGSIPDRFSAQQFSDYHSELNMSSLELGDSALYFCASSREGSYGYTFGSGTRLTVV.

The chain recombines TRBV6-6 with TRBJ1-2; the match to TRBD1 covers 7 bases. CDR1 and CDR2 (germline): MNHNY, SVGAGI (reference sequence). The CDR3 is 14 amino acids. V shed 5 bases and J 2 bases; nucleotides not matched to a gene: 5. Written as DNA, the CDR3 is TGTGCCAGCAGTCCTACAGGGGCGAACTATGGCTACACCTTC. It translates to CASSPTGANYGYTF.

This clonotype was detected ten times or more. The chain employs TRBV7-6 and TRBJ1-1; D call uncertain. Trimming took 5 bases from V and 4 from J, leaving 14 bases between them. The CDR3 loop spans 14 amino acids. The germline gives CDR1 SGHVS, CDR2 FNYEAQ. Written as DNA, the CDR3 is TGTGCCAGCAGCCATCCAGGCATCGCCACTGAAGCTTTCTTT. It codes for CASSHPGIATEAFF.

This clonotype was counted ten times or more. The J gene is TRBJ1-5, the V gene TRBV6-1; D not resolved. The CDR3 has 12 amino acids. V was clipped by 3 bases and J by 2 bases, with 2 bases between them. Germline V CDR1 and CDR2: MNHNS, SASEGT. The CDR3 protein is CASSDGNQPQHF. The DNA of the CDR3 is TGTGCCAGCAGTGACGGCAATCAGCCCCAGCATTTT.

The V and J genes are TRBV10-2 and TRBJ1-6, with D possibly TRBD1 on 6 matching bases. Germline CDR1 reads WSHSY; CDR2 reads SAAADI. With 7 bases removed from V and 7 bases from J, the gap between germline ends came to 20 bases. The CDR3 has 16 residues. CDR3 DNA sequence: TGCGCCAGCAAACAAGGGGGGCTGGGGAGGAATTCACCCCTCCACTTT. Translation gives CASKQGGLGRNSPLHF.

As concerns this clonotype: Since the CDR3 does not end with the conserved phenylalanine or tryptophan, this likely comes from a read error. The CDR3 here is CASSLGGVGKNIQYL. In DNA form, the CDR3 reads TGTGCCAGCAGCTTAGGGGGGGTAGGCAAAAACATTCAGTACTTA. V and J are TRBV7-6 and TRBJ2-4, with D maybe TRBD2 (6 bases). Trimming cost V 1 base and J 3 bases, with 10 bases left between them. The CDR3 spans 15 residues. CDR1 SGHVS and CDR2 FNYEAQ come from the germline V gene.

This clonotype was recorded at least ten times. The chain links TRBV7-2 to TRBJ2-2, with D possibly being TRBD2 (5 bases). This CDR3 has 14 residues. CDR1 is SGHTA, CDR2 FQGNSA, per germline. V was cut by 4 bases and J by 7 bases, with 13 bases left in between. As DNA, the CDR3 is TGTGCCAGCAGCTCCGGGGTTGGGGTCGGGGAGCTGTTTTTT. Amino acid sequence: CASSSGVGVGELFF.

Notes on this clonotype: Possible read error: a much larger clone is one base away. The gene calls are TRBV12-3 or TRBV12-4 and TRBJ1-2; 10 nucleotides match TRBD1. V was clipped by 8 bases and J by 0 bases; unmatched bases: 9. The CDR3 is made up of 16 amino acids. CDR3 in DNA: TGTGCCAGCGCCGGACGGGGACAGGGGACTAACTATGGCTACACCTTC. This encodes CASAGRGQGTNYGYTF.

This clonotype has just a few counts. The chain joins TRBV29-1 to TRBJ1-4; 12 bases match TRBD1. CDR3 size: 17 residues. J was trimmed by 5 bases and V by 8 bases; bases with no gene match: 15. Per the germline V gene, CDR1 is SQVTM and CDR2 is ANQGSEA. The CDR3 sequence: CSLTRDRGRNFNEKLFF. The CDR3 nucleotides are TGCAGCCTTACCAGGGACAGGGGGCGGAATTTCAATGAAAAACTGTTTTTT.

The chain employs TRBV6-2 or TRBV6-3 and TRBJ2-1; 12 bases are a match to TRBD2. V gave up 6 bases and J gave up 8 bases; unmatched junction bases: 8. CDR1 and CDR2 (germline): MNHEY, SVGEGT. The CDR3 consists of 15 residues. CDR3 residues: CASRPASGGAHEQFF. The CDR3 region has the DNA TGTGCCAGCAGGCCAGCTAGCGGGGGGGCCCATGAGCAGTTCTTC.

The V call is TRBV7-6, the J call TRBJ2-7; 11 bases are a match to TRBD2. CDR1 is SGHVS, CDR2 FNYEAQ, per germline. V was pared by 5 bases and J by 4 bases, with 4 bases of the junction left unmatched. The CDR3 consists of 14 residues. The chain's CDR3 is CASSVSGRGYEQYF. For the CDR3, the DNA is TGTGCCAGCAGCGTTAGCGGGAGGGGTTACGAGCAGTACTTC.

The chain links TRBV4-2 to TRBJ2-7; D is possibly TRBD1 (6 bases). Germline CDR1 is LGHNA and CDR2 is YNFKEQ. This CDR3 spans 15 amino acids. The germline V and J ends were trimmed by 0 bases and 1 base, with 10 bases remaining between them. The CDR3 spells CASSQEPGVSYEQYF. The CDR3 DNA sequence: TGTGCCAGCAGCCAAGAGCCAGGGGTGTCCTACGAGCAGTACTTC.